This record concerns one T cell receptor beta chain sequence. What it recognizes is unknown. These data originate in a study of a mutant IDH1 vaccine in newly diagnosed glioma. Time point of the sample: week 11, during vaccination. Vaccinated patients received 300 ug of mutant IDH1 20-mer peptide per dose, with topical imiquimod. The donor cohort comprised cases of new WHO grade 3 or 4 IDH1-mutant, ATRX-lost astrocytoma. Only in-frame clones appear in the TCRdb table, and some are missing; sequencing was by immunoSEQ multiplex PCR. This sample has tens of thousands of clones, with roughly 80% found just once. Trimming took 4 bases from V and 0 from J, leaving 11 bases between them. Germline lookup yields CDR1 SGHTA and CDR2 FQGNSA. The CDR3 is made up of 15 amino acids.

The sample here was PBMCs, taken from a glioma patient whose treatment included an IDH1 peptide vaccine. The J gene is TRBJ2-3, the V gene TRBV7-2; D possibly matches TRBD1 or TRBD2 (5 bases each). The clonotype was recovered from a man aged 45-60 years with glioma. DNA of the CDR3: TGTGCCAGCAGCTCCCGAGGGGACAGCACAGATACGCAGTATTTT. Translating gives CASSSRGDSTDTQYF.